This TCR beta chain appears in the sequencing data of a study of T-cell memory formation after mild COVID-19. Study at large: TCR clusters mostly belonged to single donors. Study results and limitations: A second wave expanding day 15 to 37 was CD4+-biased; contracting clones were balanced. The SARS-CoV-2 specificity of second-wave clones reaching peak at day 37 remained unverified. The CD4+ clones that contracted clustered mainly within CM and EM, and the CD8+ clones concentrated in EMRA.

This clonotype has at least ten counts. What it binds is not known. TCRdb re-derived calls from the 5' RACE reads in MiXCR, one entry per CDR3 protein. This sample has about 130,000 distinct CDR3 sequences; less than 25% occur once, and the top ten carry around a quarter. Material: PBMCs or a T cell subset sorted from them (not recorded which). The sequence was collected from an adult woman who had mild COVID-19 (a few samples of this study predate the infection). Cell type and time point are not known.

The CDR3 region has the DNA TGCAGTGCTAGAGTGGGCCTCCCCCAAGAGACCCAGTACTTC. This codes for CSARVGLPQETQYF. This chain links TRBV20-1 with TRBJ2-5; no clear D gene. The germline CDR1 and CDR2 sequences are DFQATT and SNEGSKA (reference sequence). With 1 base removed from V and 1 base from J, the gap between germline ends came to 10 bases. The CDR3 has 14 amino acids.